This T cell receptor beta chain was identified in a study of CD8 T cells in ankylosing spondylitis (dated by TCRdb to about 2017). For the wider study: To find TCR variants linked to disease, the study profiled T cell receptor beta repertoires in ankylosing spondylitis patients and healthy donors. The whole study cohort included under 140 healthy donors and 20 to 25 ankylosing spondylitis patients. Peripheral blood samples were taken, and synovial fluid was additionally collected from ankylosing spondylitis patients. What the authors observed across the whole study: In peripheral blood, the disease-linked clones were found at relatively low frequencies and had a CD8+ phenotype. Some motif variants were previously reported in synovial fluid and blood of reactive arthritis patients, suggesting common disease-initiation mechanisms. Significant enrichment of the disease-linked clones was reported in matched synovial fluid samples from ankylosing spondylitis patients. A TCR beta motif of 7 or 8 highly homologous amino acid variants appeared characteristic of blood from ankylosing spondylitis patients.

This clonotype was counted a few times. Its antigen remains unidentified. The record has no base qualities; no much larger clone is one base away. The instrument given in TCRdb is Illumina HiSeq 2500. Quantitative 5'-RACE with molecular barcodes was used to prepare TCR beta libraries. For the original study's pipeline: Disease-linked TCR variants were identified with a new computational method built on a probabilistic model of VDJ rearrangement. TCRdb reprocessed the public reads (quality trimming at Q25 with fastp, clone calling with MiXCR) and kept in-frame beta chains. CDR3 protein duplicates are merged, each entry listing the most common genes and DNA. The V and J calls were determined by TCRdb, not by the authors. This sample has 350,000 to 550,000 distinct CDR3 sequences in its table, and 20% to 30% of those were observed once. The top ten hold 0.89% of the sample. As encoded in the germline V gene, CDR1 is SGHTA while CDR2 is FQGNSA. The CDR3 spans 15 residues, from the cysteine through the phenylalanine. Only CDR3 DNA is held: 45 bases, read in frame from base 1. V is pared back by 1 base and J by 2 bases, with 11 bases lying between the germline termini.

The sample taken for sequencing was blood, either unsorted or a sorted T cell fraction (not recorded which). The TCR originated in a male donor with ankylosing spondylitis. The sequence joins TRBV7-2 to TRBJ2-5; the D segment cannot be called with confidence. The base sequence is TGTGCCAGCAGCTTAGGAGGAATTCAACAAGAGACCCAGTACTTC. Its translation reads: CASSLGGIQQETQYF.